What follows are 12 T cell receptor beta chains derived from one specimen sequenced in a study of cytomegalovirus exposure and HLA in healthy donors. Produced via immunoSEQ multiplex PCR; TCRdb's table is partial and in-frame only. The table records under 250,000 clones, roughly 87% of them present only once. The sequencing input was PBMCs. The receptors stem from a man aged 18-30 years in good health and CMV-seropositive.

The CDR3 region is CASSDLATWQNEQFF. DNA for the CDR3: TGTGCCAGCAGCGACCTAGCGACCTGGCAGAATGAGCAGTTCTTC. The rearrangement uses TRBV27 and TRBJ2-1; possible D gene TRBD2, 6 bases. The CDR3 is made up of 15 amino acids. V was pared by 6 bases and J by 7 bases, with 19 bases between. The germline CDR1 and CDR2 sequences are MNHEY and SMNVEV (reference sequence).

The chain has TRBV5-1 and TRBJ1-1; D gene uncertain. The CDR3 totals 15 residues. Germline assignment: CDR1 SGHRS and CDR2 YFSETQ. V was clipped by 0 bases and J by 1 base, with 10 bases between them. In DNA, the CDR3 is TGCGCCAGCAGCTTGGGAGTCAGCCCGAACACTGAAGCTTTCTTT. This translates into CASSLGVSPNTEAFF.

The chain joins TRBV10-1 to TRBJ2-2; TRBD1 might be the D (6 bases). V lost 3 bases to trimming and J lost 0 bases, with 8 bases between them. CDR1 and CDR2 (germline): WNHNN, SYGVQD (reference sequence). The CDR3 is 15 residues long. CDR3 sequence (DNA): TGCGCCAGCAGTGAACCAGGGGCGAACACCGGGGAGCTGTTTTTT. Its translation is CASSEPGANTGELFF.

This sequence joins TRBV7-2 and TRBJ2-2; 7 nucleotides match TRBD2. The V and J ends lost 1 base and 3 bases, in that order; junction bases with no gene match: 8. Germline V CDR1 and CDR2: SGHTA, FQGNSA. The CDR3 totals 17 residues. CDR3 amino acids: CASSLVGLAAYTGELFF. The CDR3 nucleotides read TGTGCCAGCAGCTTAGTAGGGCTAGCGGCTTACACCGGGGAGCTGTTTTTT.

The rearrangement joins TRBV10-3 to TRBJ2-7; D possibly corresponds to TRBD2 (5 bases). The CDR3 sequence is 14 residues long. Trimming pared 4 bases from V and 2 bases from J, leaving 12 bases between. Looked up from germline, CDR1 is ENHRY and CDR2 is SYGVKD. The CDR3 spells CAISGTSGPYEQYF. CDR3 bases: TGTGCCATCAGTGGGACTTCTGGTCCCTACGAGCAGTACTTC.

The gene calls are TRBV9 and TRBJ1-3, with 7 bases matching TRBD1. Germline-derived CDR1 and CDR2 are SGDLS and YYNGEE. This CDR3 comprises 14 residues. Unmatched junction bases numbered 4, after V lost 3 bases and J lost 4 bases. In DNA, the CDR3 is TGTGCCAGCAGCGCGACAGGGTTCGGAAACACCATATATTTT. Translated, it gives CASSATGFGNTIYF.

V usage is TRBV2 and J usage is TRBJ2-2; possibly TRBD1 for D (6 bases). Trimming shortened V by 8 bases and J by 2 bases, and 15 bases separated the two germline ends. The CDR3 runs to 15 residues. CDR1 and CDR2 from the germline V gene are SNHLY and FYNNEI. The CDR3: CASSGIQGNTGELFF. In nucleotides, the CDR3 is TGTGCCAGCTCAGGGATACAGGGAAACACCGGGGAGCTGTTTTTT. Full variable domain (remainder filled in from reference TRBV2 and TRBJ2-2): EPEVTQTPSHQVTQMGQEVILRCVPISNHLYFYWYRQILGQKVEFLVSFYNNEISEKSEIFDDQFSVERPDGSNFTLKIRSTKLEDSAMYFCASSGIQGNTGELFFGEGSRLTVL.

In this sample, this clone turned up once. V and J are TRBV6-4 and TRBJ2-1; D is perhaps TRBD2 (6 bases). From germline, CDR1 is MRHNA and CDR2 SNTAGT. The CDR3 has 16 residues. V lost 2 bases and J 6 bases, leaving 17 bases between the germline ends. The CDR3 DNA reads TGTGCCAGCAGTGACGGGTGGGGGGAGACCGGCAATGAGCAGTTCTTC. Its protein product is CASSDGWGETGNEQFF.

This clone was seen once. V and J are TRBV7-9 and TRBJ1-1; D gene unclear. Between the trimmed V and J ends, which lost 6 bases and 1 base, there was a span of 9 bases. The CDR3 extends over 13 amino acids. The germline gives CDR1 SEHNR, CDR2 FQNEAQ (reference sequence). CDR3: CASSHDGNTEAFF. The DNA of the CDR3 is TGTGCCAGCAGTCATGACGGGAACACTGAAGCTTTCTTT.

The chain carries TRBV20-1 and TRBJ2-5, with D unclear. Germline CDR1 reads DFQATT; CDR2 reads SNEGSKA (reference sequence). The CDR3 runs to 11 residues. V was cut by 1 base and J by 4 bases, with 4 bases left in between. The CDR3 here is CSARVVETQYF. CDR3 sequence (DNA): TGCAGTGCTAGAGTGGTAGAGACCCAGTACTTC.

V and J are TRBV6-6 and TRBJ2-1, with 11 bases aligning to TRBD2. CDR1 and CDR2 from the germline V gene are MNHNY and SVGAGI (reference sequence). V lost 4 bases and J lost 5; bases outside the gene matches: 7. The CDR3 runs 16 residues. CDR3 sequence reads: CASSSVAGGVNNEQFF. DNA for the CDR3: TGTGCCAGCAGTTCTGTAGCGGGAGGGGTTAACAATGAGCAGTTCTTC.

V is TRBV14 and J is TRBJ1-1, with TRBD1 matching over 7 bases. V gave up 4 bases and J gave up 6 bases; unmatched junction bases: 17. The CDR3 runs 17 residues. Germline values: CDR1 SGHDN, CDR2 FVKESK. The CDR3 DNA follows: TGTGCCAGCAGCCGTTTCAGATTGACAGGGTCCCACCCTGAAGCTTTCTTT. As protein: CASSRFRLTGSHPEAFF.